Listed below are T cell receptor beta chains from one sample, sequenced in a study of cytomegalovirus exposure and HLA in healthy donors. TCRdb's table, derived via immunoSEQ multiplex PCR, lists solely in-frame clones and lacks some. The sample shows 220,000 or so clones, and roughly 1.1% sits with its ten largest clones. Sequencing input: PBMCs. These receptors all stem from a girl aged 2 to 10 in good health and CMV-seropositive. The CDR3 runs from the conserved cysteine through the conserved F or W. A D gene is named only where the DNA matches it firmly.

d_call j_call v_call cdr3_nt cdr3_aa
TRBD2 TRBJ2-7 TRBV30 TGTGCCTGGAGTGGCAACTTAGCGGGATCCCCCTACGAGCAGTACTTC CAWSGNLAGSPYEQYF
TRBD2 TRBJ2-3 TRBV9 TGTGCCAGCAGCGTGGTCCCTAGCGGTGATACGCAGTATTTT CASSVVPSGDTQYF
TRBD2 TRBJ2-7 TRBV30 TGTGCCTGGGCCTATCGGGAAACTAGCGGGAAATACGAGCAGTACTTC CAWAYRETSGKYEQYF
TRBD1 TRBJ1-5 TRBV7-2 TGTGCCAGCAGCTTAGAATTTTTAAGGGACAGGATCAATCAGCCCCAGCATTTT CASSLEFLRDRINQPQHF
. TRBJ1-2 TRBV10-3 TGTGCCATCAGTGAGTCAGGAGGTGGCTACACCTTC CAISESGGGYTF
. TRBJ2-5 TRBV7-2 TGTGCCAGCAGCTTAGCGGGAGAAGCTGGGACCCAGTACTTC CASSLAGEAGTQYF
TRBD1 TRBJ2-7 TRBV6-1 TGTGCCAGCAGGGAGCCGGGACAGGGACCCTACGAGCAGTACTTC CASREPGQGPYEQYF
. TRBJ1-1 TRBV2 TGTGCCAGCAGCCGGGAGGGGCGGACTGAAGCTTTCTTT CASSREGRTEAFF
. TRBJ2-7 TRBV15 TGTGCCACCAGCAGAGATAGGCCTCAAGGGGAACCCTCTTACGAGCAGTACTTC CATSRDRPQGEPSYEQYF
TRBD2 TRBJ2-2 TRBV5-1 TGCGCCAGCAGCTTGGTGGGTGTAGCATCCAGCGGGGAGAACACCGGGGAGCTGTTTTTT CASSLVGVASSGENTGELFF
TRBD2 TRBJ2-7 TRBV7-6 TGTGCCAGCAGCTTGAGTAGACTAGCGGAGCAGTACTTC CASSLSRLAEQYF